This passage covers 7 T cell receptor beta chains from one sample sequenced in a study of tumor-infiltrating lymphocytes in primary liver carcinoma. Researchers generated TCR beta cDNA from roughly 510 ng of total RNA, relying on a constant-region primer. Nested multiplex PCR, run for three rounds with slightly modified ARM-PCR, yielded TCR beta libraries. A C-beta reverse primer and TRBV1-TRBV30 forward primers served in each of the first two PCR rounds, at approximately 10 cycles apiece. TCRdb called the multiplex PCR reads again in MiXCR, with one record for every CDR3 protein. The sample consists of more than 95,000 distinct CDR3 sequences, 64% of them appearing once. Co-extraction yielded RNA and DNA from roughly 21-30 mg of unsorted bulk tissue. The sample consisted of liver tumor tissue from sampling region 3. Stated subset: tumor region T3, left-lateral pole. The receptor set was obtained from a woman aged 60-75 years with primary liver carcinoma and hepatitis B virus infection.

This clonotype was observed many times. The V call is TRBV29-1, the J call TRBJ2-3, with D unresolved. Germline V lookup: CDR1 SQVTM, CDR2 ANQGSEA. Deletions cut 4 bases from V and 4 bases from J, with 6 bases between. There are 11 residues in the CDR3. The CDR3 DNA is TGCAGCGTTGTGCCCTCAGATACGCAGTATTTT. It translates to CSVVPSDTQYF.

This chain links TRBV5-4 with TRBJ2-1; 9 bases map to TRBD2. From germline, CDR1 is SGHNT and CDR2 YYREEE (reference sequence). CDR3 length equals 15 residues. CDR3: CTGSPRGGRANEQFF. The CDR3 DNA is TGTACCGGCAGCCCACGTGGCGGGAGGGCAAATGAGCAGTTCTTC.

A remark on this clonotype: Here the CDR3 omits its conserved ending phenylalanine or tryptophan, so a read error is the likely source. This rearrangement joins TRBV2 to TRBJ2-6, with 13 bases fitting TRBD2. V shed 6 bases, J shed 4 bases, and the junction held 6 bases outside the gene matches. The CDR3 runs 17 residues. Germline-derived CDR1 and CDR2 are SNHLY and FYNNEI. CDR3 coding DNA: TGTGCCAGCAGGGCACTAGCGGGAGGGCTCGGGGCCAACGTCCTGACTTTA. Translation: CASRALAGGLGANVLTL.

Regarding this clonotype: The junction differs from germline at one of its ends, possibly a read error. The V and J genes are TRBV4-1 and TRBJ2-1, with D possibly called TRBD1 or TRBD2 (5 bases each). CDR1 is MGHRA, CDR2 YSYEKL, per germline. The CDR3 covers 15 residues. This CDR3 reads CASSQDSAGCLERSF. CDR3 coding DNA: TGCGCCAGCAGCCAAGATTCGGCAGGGTGCCTTGAGCGGTCCTTC.

In its sample, this clonotype was seen many times. The chain recombines TRBV6-1 with TRBJ2-1; 14 bases fit TRBD2. Germline CDR1 reads MNHNS; CDR2 reads SASEGT. The junction had 8 bases not matched to a gene; V was cut back by 6 bases and J by 7 bases. This CDR3 comprises 16 residues. The CDR3 loop reads CASRRGLAGAGNEQFF. CDR3 nucleotides: TGTGCCAGCAGGAGGGGACTAGCGGGAGCAGGAAATGAGCAGTTCTTC.

Points on this clonotype: Just one base apart from a much larger clone, this may be a read error. The chain links TRBV5-6 to TRBJ2-3; TRBD2 matches at 7 bases. Germline V gives CDR1 SGHDT, CDR2 YYEEEE. This CDR3 is built from 18 residues. J gave up 6 bases and V 3 bases, and 19 bases lay outside the gene matches. This CDR3 reads CASSSDFLAVGPRDTQYF. The CDR3 DNA sequence: TGTGCCAGCAGCTCCGACTTCCTAGCGGTAGGGCCGAGGGATACGCAGTATTTT.

Turning to this clonotype: The conserved phenylalanine or tryptophan normally closing the CDR3 is absent here, so this likely arose from a read error. J is TRBJ1-3 and V is TRBV11-2, with D possibly matching TRBD1 (5 bases). Germline lookup yields CDR1 SGHAT and CDR2 FQNNGV. Trimming pared 5 bases from V and 4 bases from J, leaving 12 bases between. The CDR3 loop spans 14 amino acids. The CDR3 sequence: CASSRGAGGNTIYL. Here the CDR3 DNA reads TGTGCCAGCAGCCGAGGGGCAGGAGGAAACACCATATATCTT.